The clone carrying this T cell receptor (beta chain) qualifies as medium-sized (0.01 to 0.1%). The antigen is not known. The read terminates 3 residues ahead of where the CDR3 ends, so the germline J gene completes it. Of CVID subjects, approximately 14 were female and about 28 male, mean age 40. No CVID subject was ill or on immunomodulatory drugs when sampled. The repertoire was sequenced with immunoSEQ multiplex PCR; TCRdb's copy has only in-frame clones and lacks some. Listed for the sample are some 2,600 clones, none seen a single time. Unmatched junction bases numbered 4, after V lost 1 base and J lost 3 bases. There are 16 residues in the CDR3. Germline V lookup: CDR1 LGHDT, CDR2 YNNKEL (reference sequence). The data derive from a study of T cell clonality in common variable immunodeficiency. General observations from the study: What drives increased CVID clonality needs T cell subpopulation sequencing. Reportedly, TCR beta sequences from common variable immunodeficiency showed fewer deletions and N-nucleotide insertions.

The gene calls are TRBV3-1 (or the pseudogene TRBV3-2) and TRBJ1-3; TRBD1 aligns across 9 bases. The material sequenced was peripheral blood mononuclear cells. This receptor was identified in a human donor with common variable immunodeficiency. CDR3 DNA, as far as it was read: TGTGCCAGCAGCCAAGGGGTGGGACAGGGTGGAAACACC. This encodes CASSQGVGQGGNT. The whole CDR3 is CASSQGVGQGGNTIYF.